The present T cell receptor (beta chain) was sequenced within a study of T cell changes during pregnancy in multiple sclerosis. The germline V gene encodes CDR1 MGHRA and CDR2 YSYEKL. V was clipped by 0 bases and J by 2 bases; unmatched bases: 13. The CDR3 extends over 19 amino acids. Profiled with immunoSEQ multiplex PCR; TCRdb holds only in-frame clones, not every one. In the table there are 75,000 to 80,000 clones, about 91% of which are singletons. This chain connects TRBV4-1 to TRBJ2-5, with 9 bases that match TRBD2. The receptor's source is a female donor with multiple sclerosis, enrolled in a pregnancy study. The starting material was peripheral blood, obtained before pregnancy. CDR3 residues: CASSQDGERVAGVQETQYF. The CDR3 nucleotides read TGCGCCAGCAGCCAAGATGGGGAAAGGGTAGCGGGGGTTCAAGAGACCCAGTACTTC.